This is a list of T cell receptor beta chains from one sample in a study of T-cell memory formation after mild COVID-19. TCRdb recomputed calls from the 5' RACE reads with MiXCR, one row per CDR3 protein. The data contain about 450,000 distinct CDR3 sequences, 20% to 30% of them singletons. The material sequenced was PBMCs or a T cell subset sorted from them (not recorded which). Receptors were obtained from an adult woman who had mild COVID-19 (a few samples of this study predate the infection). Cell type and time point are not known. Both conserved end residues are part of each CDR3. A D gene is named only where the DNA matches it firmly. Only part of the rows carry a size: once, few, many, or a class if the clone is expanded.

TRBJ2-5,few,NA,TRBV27,CASSLSSRGLLQETQYF,TGTGCCAGCAGTTTATCCTCCAGGGGCCTCCTCCAAGAGACCCAGTACTTC
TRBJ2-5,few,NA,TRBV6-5,CASSYGSWETQYF,TGTGCCAGCAGTTACGGGAGTTGGGAGACCCAGTACTTC
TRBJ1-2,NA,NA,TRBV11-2,CASSRGAGRNYGYTF,TGTGCCAGCAGCCGTGGGGCAGGCCGTAACTATGGCTACACCTTC
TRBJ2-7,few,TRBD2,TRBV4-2,CASSQVLAGYEQYF,TGTGCCAGCAGCCAAGTGCTAGCGGGGTACGAGCAGTACTTC
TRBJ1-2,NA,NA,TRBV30,CAWIIGDYGYTF,TGTGCCTGGATAATAGGAGACTATGGCTACACCTTC
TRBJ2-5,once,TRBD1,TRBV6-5,CASSFGTGEGGTQYF,TGTGCCAGCAGTTTCGGGACAGGGGAAGGAGGGACCCAGTACTTC
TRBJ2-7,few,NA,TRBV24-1,CATSQVGEQYF,TGTGCCACCAGCCAGGTCGGCGAGCAGTACTTC
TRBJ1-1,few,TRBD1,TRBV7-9,CASSSPDRGMSEAFF,TGTGCCAGCAGCTCACCGGACAGGGGAATGAGTGAAGCTTTCTTT
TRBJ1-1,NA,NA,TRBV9,CASSVESRGPEAFF,TGTGCCAGCAGCGTAGAAAGTCGGGGTCCAGAAGCTTTCTTT
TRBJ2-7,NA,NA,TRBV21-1,CASSKGTGLNEQYF,TGTGCCAGCAGCAAAGGGACAGGGCTGAACGAGCAGTACTTC
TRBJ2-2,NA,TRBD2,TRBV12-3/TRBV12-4,CASSFPTTSGRGYTGELFF,TGTGCCAGCAGTTTCCCGACGACTAGCGGGAGGGGGTACACCGGGGAGCTGTTTTTT
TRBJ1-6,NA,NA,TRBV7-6,CASSYASRSPLHF,TGTGCCAGCAGCTATGCAAGTAGATCACCCCTCCACTTT
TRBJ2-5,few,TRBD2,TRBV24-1,CATSVAGGQETQYF,TGTGCCACCAGTGTGGCGGGGGGCCAAGAGACCCAGTACTTC
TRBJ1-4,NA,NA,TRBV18,CASSPTGTPLGEKLFF,TGTGCCAGCTCACCAACCGGGACACCTCTTGGGGAAAAACTGTTTTTT
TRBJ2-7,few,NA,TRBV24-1,CATSDPRGGPTYEQYF,TGTGCCACCAGTGATCCGCGAGGGGGGCCTACCTACGAGCAGTACTTC
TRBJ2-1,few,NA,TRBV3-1,CASSQEQFEQFF,TGTGCCAGCAGCCAGGAGCAGTTTGAGCAGTTCTTC
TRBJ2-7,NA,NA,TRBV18,CASSPIPDEQYF,TGTGCCAGCTCACCTATTCCTGACGAGCAGTACTTC
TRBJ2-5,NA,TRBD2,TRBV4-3,CASSQEAARTSGRQETQYF,TGCGCCAGCAGCCAAGAAGCCGCCCGGACTAGCGGACGACAAGAGACCCAGTACTTC
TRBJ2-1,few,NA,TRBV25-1,CASSGGARPDNEQFF,TGTGCCAGCAGTGGGGGCGCCCGCCCCGACAATGAGCAGTTCTTC
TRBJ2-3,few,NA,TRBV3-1,CASSQGDTQYF,TGTGCCAGCAGCCAGGGAGATACGCAGTATTTT
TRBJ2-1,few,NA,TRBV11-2,CASSRGFQGYNEQFF,TGTGCCAGCAGCCGCGGATTCCAGGGCTACAATGAGCAGTTCTTC
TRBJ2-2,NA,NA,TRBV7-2,CASSPNWNTGELFF,TGTGCCAGCAGCCCGAATTGGAACACCGGGGAGCTGTTTTTT
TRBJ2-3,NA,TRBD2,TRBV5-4,CASSSLFLAGGDTDTQYF,TGTGCCAGCAGCTCGTTGTTCCTAGCGGGGGGGGACACAGATACGCAGTATTTT
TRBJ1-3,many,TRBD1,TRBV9,CASSVDAGGTGNTIYF,TGTGCCAGCAGCGTAGACGCAGGGGGTACGGGAAACACCATATATTTT
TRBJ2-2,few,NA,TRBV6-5,CASSKGVRAGELFF,TGTGCCAGCAGTAAGGGGGTTCGCGCCGGGGAGCTGTTTTTT
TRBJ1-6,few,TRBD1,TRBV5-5,CASSHRAGGNNSPLHF,TGTGCCAGCAGCCATCGCGCAGGGGGCAATAATTCACCCCTCCACTTT
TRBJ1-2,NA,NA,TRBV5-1,CASSETTDNYGYTF,TGCGCCAGCAGCGAAACGACGGATAACTATGGCTACACCTTC
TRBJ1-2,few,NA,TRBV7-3,CASSLRGLGPYSNYGYTF,TGTGCCAGCAGCTTACGCGGGTTGGGGCCTTACTCTAACTATGGCTACACCTTC
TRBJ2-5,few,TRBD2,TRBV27,CASSSLGAGVRETQYF,TGTGCCAGCAGTTCGCTAGGGGCGGGAGTAAGAGAGACCCAGTACTTC
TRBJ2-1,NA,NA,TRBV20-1,CSARLVAANEQFF,TGCAGTGCTAGACTCGTGGCAGCAAATGAGCAGTTCTTC
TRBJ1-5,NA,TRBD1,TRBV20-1,CSARGGDRASNQPQHF,TGCAGTGCTAGAGGGGGGGACAGGGCTAGCAATCAGCCCCAGCATTTT
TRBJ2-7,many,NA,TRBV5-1,CASSLATSRSSYEQYF,TGCGCCAGCAGCTTGGCTACTAGCAGGAGCTCCTACGAGCAGTACTTC
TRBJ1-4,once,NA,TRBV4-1,CASSRVSLATNEKLFF,TGCGCCAGCAGCCGCGTCAGCCTGGCAACTAATGAAAAACTGTTTTTT
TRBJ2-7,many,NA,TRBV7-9,CASSQFYEQYF,TGTGCCAGCAGCCAATTCTACGAGCAGTACTTC
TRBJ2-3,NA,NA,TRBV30,CAWTHSTDTQYF,TGTGCCTGGACTCATAGCACAGATACGCAGTATTTT
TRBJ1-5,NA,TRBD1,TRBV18,CASSPPGTDSNQPQHF,TGTGCCAGCTCACCACCCGGGACAGATAGCAATCAGCCCCAGCATTTT
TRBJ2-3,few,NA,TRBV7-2,CASSPEAGYTDTQYF,TGTGCCAGCAGCCCAGAGGCCGGTTACACAGATACGCAGTATTTT
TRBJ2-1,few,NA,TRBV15,CATSRVRQGPNEQFF,TGTGCCACCAGCAGAGTAAGGCAGGGGCCTAATGAGCAGTTCTTC
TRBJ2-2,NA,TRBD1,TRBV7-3,CASSPDRENTGELFF,TGTGCCAGCAGCCCGGACAGGGAGAACACCGGGGAGCTGTTTTTT
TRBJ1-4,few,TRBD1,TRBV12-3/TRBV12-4,CASSATGVFEKLFF,TGTGCCAGCAGTGCGACAGGGGTTTTTGAAAAACTGTTTTTT
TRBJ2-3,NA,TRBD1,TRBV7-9,CASSSTGTGGAFRTDTQYF,TGTGCCAGCAGCTCAACGGGCACAGGGGGAGCCTTTCGCACAGATACGCAGTATTTT
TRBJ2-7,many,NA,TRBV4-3,CASSQFGYEQYF,TGCGCCAGCAGCCAATTTGGATACGAGCAGTACTTC
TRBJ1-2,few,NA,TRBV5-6,CASSRGGTSGYTF,TGTGCCAGCAGCCGGGGAGGGACAAGCGGCTACACCTTC
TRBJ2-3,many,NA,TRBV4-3,CASSLDSSTDTQYF,TGCGCCAGCAGCCTGGACAGTAGCACAGATACGCAGTATTTT
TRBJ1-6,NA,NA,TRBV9,CASSVAAGSSPLHF,TGTGCCAGCAGCGTAGCGGCAGGGAGTTCACCCCTCCACTTT
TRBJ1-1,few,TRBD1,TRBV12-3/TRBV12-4,CASSTGTGGRGGTEAFF,TGTGCCAGCAGTACTGGGACAGGGGGTCGTGGAGGCACTGAAGCTTTCTTT
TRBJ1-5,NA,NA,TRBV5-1,CASSLGTQSNQPQHF,TGCGCCAGCAGCTTGGGGACTCAAAGCAATCAGCCCCAGCATTTT
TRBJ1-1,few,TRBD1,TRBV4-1,CASSPTGTGATEAFF,TGCGCCAGCAGCCCTACAGGGACAGGGGCCACTGAAGCTTTCTTT
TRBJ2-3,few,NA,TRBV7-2,CASSLGRGRTGSTDTQYF,TGTGCCAGCAGCTTAGGTCGGGGAAGGACGGGTAGCACAGATACGCAGTATTTT